The rows below give T cell receptor beta chains drawn from one sample of a study of shared clonotypes between healthy human individuals. The assay was immunoSEQ multiplex PCR, and TCRdb's table has in-frame clones only and misses some. Counted here are approximately 180,000 clones, 85% to 95% occurring once; the ten biggest clones make up about 0.067%. The sequencing input was naive CD4+ T cells sorted from blood. The origin of the receptors is a woman in her thirties in good health. The CDR3 runs from the conserved cysteine through the conserved F or W. The D gene is left open where the match is weak. A clone size is listed for some rows: how often the clone was seen (once, few, many), or a class if it is expanded.

clone size,J gene,D gene,V gene,CDR3 protein,CDR3 DNA
NA,TRBJ1-5,TRBD1,TRBV2,CASRDRDSNNQPQHF,TGTGCCAGCAGAGACCGGGACAGTAACAATCAGCCCCAGCATTTT
NA,TRBJ2-1,NA,TRBV6-1,CASRQQLYNEQFF,TGTGCCAGCCGACAGCAACTTTACAATGAGCAGTTCTTC
NA,TRBJ1-4,NA,TRBV5-8,CASSFDRGPNEKLFF,TGTGCCAGCAGCTTCGACCGAGGGCCCAATGAAAAACTGTTTTTT
once,TRBJ2-5,TRBD1,TRBV28,CATTRAGTGGETQYF,TGTGCCACCACTAGAGCCGGGACAGGGGGCGAGACCCAGTACTTC
NA,TRBJ2-2,NA,TRBV11-3,CASSGTNTGELFF,TGTGCCAGCTCCGGGACAAACACCGGGGAGCTGTTTTTT
NA,TRBJ2-7,NA,TRBV10-3,CAISETTRFEQYF,TGTGCCATCAGTGAGACAACCCGCTTCGAGCAGTACTTC
NA,TRBJ2-7,TRBD2,TRBV18,CASSPRTSGSLYEQYF,TGTGCCAGCTCACCAAGGACTAGCGGGAGTTTGTACGAGCAGTACTTC
NA,TRBJ2-7,NA,TRBV11-2,CASSLYQGLSSYEQYF,TGTGCCAGCAGCTTATACCAGGGGCTCAGCTCCTACGAGCAGTACTTC
NA,TRBJ1-1,NA,TRBV15,CATTREMNTEAFF,TGTGCCACCACCAGGGAAATGAACACTGAAGCTTTCTTT
NA,TRBJ2-1,TRBD2,TRBV4-1,CASSPLLAGASRDEQFF,TGCGCCAGCAGCCCCCTTCTAGCGGGAGCAAGTAGGGATGAGCAGTTCTTC
once,TRBJ1-5,TRBD1,TRBV19,CASSIVPKQGALSNQPQHF,TGTGCCAGTAGTATAGTCCCGAAACAGGGGGCTCTTAGCAATCAGCCCCAGCATTTT
NA,TRBJ2-7,NA,TRBV6-6,CASSFSLTYEQYF,TGTGCCAGCAGTTTTAGTCTCACCTACGAGCAGTACTTC
NA,TRBJ2-5,NA,TRBV27,CASSLSTRWETQYF,TGTGCCAGCAGTTTATCAACTAGATGGGAGACCCAGTACTTC
NA,TRBJ2-5,TRBD1,TRBV6-4,CASSPGTGGWETQYF,TGTGCCAGCAGTCCCGGGACAGGGGGCTGGGAGACCCAGTACTTC
few,TRBJ1-4,NA,TRBV7-9,CASSLVRANEKLFF,TGTGCCAGCAGCTTAGTCAGGGCGAATGAAAAACTGTTTTTT
NA,TRBJ2-7,TRBD1,TRBV23-1,CASSRIRGTGRDEQYF,TGCGCCAGCAGTCGAATTCGGGGGACAGGGAGAGACGAGCAGTACTTC
NA,TRBJ2-3,TRBD2,TRBV2,CASRIAGTTTDTQYF,TGTGCCAGCAGGATAGCGGGTACTACCACAGATACGCAGTATTTT
NA,TRBJ2-4,TRBD2,TRBV30,CAWTHSGSGRNIQYF,TGTGCCTGGACCCATAGCGGGAGCGGTAGAAACATTCAGTACTTC
NA,TRBJ2-7,TRBD2,TRBV9,CASSVESGSLYEQYF,TGTGCCAGCAGCGTAGAGAGCGGGAGTCTGTACGAGCAGTACTTC
NA,TRBJ2-3,TRBD2,TRBV30,CAWSVLRTSGRMLIDTQYF,TGTGCCTGGAGTGTACTAAGGACTAGCGGGAGAATGTTAATAGATACGCAGTATTTT
NA,TRBJ1-4,NA,TRBV23-1,CASSQSREGEKLFF,TGCGCCAGCAGTCAATCTCGGGAAGGTGAAAAACTGTTTTTT
few,TRBJ2-7,NA,TRBV25-1,CASSEIVAVGKKHEQYF,TGTGCCAGCAGTGAGATAGTAGCTGTTGGTAAGAAGCACGAGCAGTACTTC
once,TRBJ2-1,NA,TRBV21-1,CASSSRTELSFNEQFF,TGTGCCAGCAGCTCCCGGACAGAGCTGTCCTTCAATGAGCAGTTCTTC
NA,TRBJ2-6,NA,TRBV6-1,CATHRSSGANVLTF,TGTGCCACACACAGGTCCTCTGGGGCCAACGTCCTGACTTTC
NA,TRBJ1-6,NA,TRBV30,CAWSPGMGPLHF,TGTGCCTGGAGTCCAGGGATGGGCCCCCTCCACTTT
NA,TRBJ2-7,TRBD1,TRBV28,CASEQGAYEQYF,TGTGCCTCGGAGCAGGGGGCCTACGAGCAGTACTTC
NA,TRBJ2-1,TRBD2,TRBV23-1,CASSQSREWAGGCGQFF,TGCGCCAGCAGTCAATCGAGGGAATGGGCCGGGGGGTGCGGGCAGTTCTTC
NA,TRBJ2-3,NA,TRBV5-1,CASSVSSTDTQYF,TGCGCCAGCAGCGTATCTAGCACAGATACGCAGTATTTT
NA,TRBJ2-7,NA,TRBV6-5,CASSSPTGSYEQYF,TGTGCCAGCAGTTCGCCGACAGGATCCTACGAGCAGTACTTC
NA,TRBJ2-2,NA,TRBV19,CASTHRARRNTGELFF,TGTGCCAGTACCCATAGGGCCAGGCGGAACACCGGGGAGCTGTTTTTT
NA,TRBJ2-7,TRBD1,TRBV28,CASCTARNAGTGYEQYF,TGTGCCAGCTGTACAGCACGTAACGCCGGGACAGGGTACGAGCAGTACTTC
NA,TRBJ2-7,TRBD2,TRBV5-1,CASSRYLGGTSDEQYF,TGCGCCAGCAGCCGCTATCTGGGCGGGACTAGCGACGAGCAGTACTTC
NA,TRBJ2-7,NA,TRBV14,CASSRLQGSYEQYF,TGTGCCAGCAGCCGGCTCCAAGGCTCCTACGAGCAGTACTTC
NA,TRBJ2-7,TRBD1,TRBV7-6,CASSLVPPTGTGAYEQYF,TGTGCCAGCAGCTTAGTACCACCGACCGGGACAGGGGCCTACGAGCAGTACTTC
NA,TRBJ2-7,NA,TRBV4-2,CASSQDYQGESSEQYF,TGTGCCAGCAGCCAAGATTATCAGGGCGAATCTTCCGAGCAGTACTTC
NA,TRBJ1-5,TRBD1,TRBV7-2,CASSRTGTGDNQPQHF,TGTGCCAGCAGCCGAACCGGGACAGGGGATAATCAGCCCCAGCATTTT
NA,TRBJ2-1,TRBD1,TRBV6-5,CASRGDRASYNEQFF,TGTGCCAGCAGGGGTGACAGGGCCTCCTACAATGAGCAGTTCTTC
NA,TRBJ1-1,NA,TRBV5-4,CASSFQDSVAFF,TGTGCCAGCAGCTTTCAGGACAGTGTAGCTTTCTTT
few,TRBJ1-1,NA,TRBV28,CASTWSTEAFF,TGTGCCAGCACATGGTCCACTGAAGCTTTCTTT
NA,TRBJ2-7,NA,TRBV15,CATSRVATSSYEQYF,TGTGCCACCAGCAGAGTGGCGACTTCCTCCTACGAGCAGTACTTC
NA,TRBJ2-5,TRBD1,TRBV7-9,CASSLGPGQGRETQYF,TGTGCCAGCAGCTTAGGGCCGGGACAGGGACGGGAGACCCAGTACTTC
NA,TRBJ2-7,TRBD2,TRBV28,CASSFSLAGVMQYF,TGTGCCAGCAGTTTTTCACTAGCGGGAGTAATGCAGTACTTC
NA,TRBJ2-1,NA,TRBV5-1,CASSRVAGPYNEQFF,TGCGCCAGCAGCCGGGTGGCGGGACCTTACAATGAGCAGTTCTTC
NA,TRBJ2-2,TRBD2,TRBV9,CASSVGGRVLTGELFF,TGTGCCAGCAGCGTAGGTGGGAGGGTATTGACCGGGGAGCTGTTTTTT
NA,TRBJ2-7,NA,TRBV19,CASSISWTLSYEQYF,TGTGCCAGTAGTATATCGTGGACTCTCTCCTACGAGCAGTACTTC
NA,TRBJ2-1,NA,TRBV5-1,CASGTGEQVGNEQFF,TGCGCCAGCGGGACGGGAGAACAGGTGGGAAATGAGCAGTTCTTC
once,TRBJ2-3,TRBD1,TRBV14,CASSPQRTGGGTQYF,TGTGCCAGCAGCCCCCAACGGACAGGGGGAGGGACGCAGTATTTT
once,TRBJ2-3,TRBD2,TRBV18,CASSPVQLAGGPDTQYF,TGTGCCAGCTCACCCGTCCAACTAGCGGGAGGGCCGGATACGCAGTATTTT
NA,TRBJ2-3,NA,TRBV19,CASSFLTFNTQYF,TGTGCCAGTAGTTTTTTAACTTTTAATACGCAGTATTTT
NA,TRBJ1-5,NA,TRBV28,CASSQGTNWGQPQHF,TGTGCCAGCAGTCAGGGGACAAACTGGGGTCAGCCCCAGCATTTT